This T cell receptor beta chain was sequenced during a study of shared clonotypes between healthy human individuals. General study findings and limits: Naive subsets tended to show greater estimated richness than memory subsets. An anticipated effect of sequencing depth on clonotype sharing among donors was recognized. Non-shared clonotypes had lower generation probabilities than those shared by all four donors.

Naive CD8 cells lacked CD45RO and underwent positive selection for CCR7, leaving out terminally differentiated effector memory CD45RA+ cells. About this clone itself: Its antigen is as yet unknown.

The deep-level immunoSEQ assay was used. Some clones are missing from TCRdb's copy, which holds only in-frame ones; the method was immunoSEQ multiplex PCR. The sample holds roughly 2,000,000 clones, approximately 92% seen once. Sequenced input: naive CD8+ T cells from PBMCs. The receptor comes from a man younger than 35 in good health. Some clones in this sample may be carry-over from other donors' samples.

DNA of the CDR3: TGTGCCAGCAGCTTACCTGGACTGGGGACCTCCTACGAGCAGTACTTC. Its translation: CASSLPGLGTSYEQYF. The gene calls are TRBV7-9 and TRBJ2-7; D could derive from TRBD1 or TRBD2 (5 bases each). There are 16 residues in the CDR3. V lost 2 bases to trimming and J lost 0 bases, with 14 bases between them. CDR1 SEHNR and CDR2 FQNEAQ come from the germline V gene (reference sequence).